The text below deals with one T cell receptor (beta chain). Under the authors' procedure: Estimates of nucleated cell counts were drawn from the amplification of reference gene primers. The data were produced by immunoSEQ multiplex PCR, yet TCRdb's version contains in-frame clones alone and is incomplete. That table supplies the V and J calls and clone size; D and trimming were determined from the DNA. This sample yields fewer than 200,000 clones, of which about 86% are seen a single time; 15% to 20% belongs to the top ten. These data are taken from a study of blood T cell repertoires in COVID-19. Study-level background: Acute and convalescent COVID-19 samples came from the United States, Italy and Spain. The cDNA or gDNA used as material had been derived from T cells, B-cell-depleted T cells, or PBMCs.

CDR3 length: 15 residues. The receptor was isolated from a woman in her 70s who had recovered from COVID-19. Material: peripheral blood. The V call is TRBV21-1, the J call TRBJ2-2; the DNA was not used to check the table's D call, TRBD1. TRBV21-1 is flagged as a pseudogene. DNA for the CDR3: TGTGCCAGCAGCCGGACAGGGGGGAACACCGGGGAGCTGTTTTTT. Its protein product is CASSRTGGNTGELFF.